The 4 T cell receptor beta chains presented below share a single source sample, sequenced in a study of regulatory T cells in long-lasting Graves disease. Time point given: newly diagnosed GD, antithyroid drugs for less than 3 months. After RNA was extracted from PBMCs, the TCR library was made from it. Investigators prepared the TCR beta libraries by applying iRepertoire HTBI primers and Arm-PCR of CDR3 regions. TCRdb analysed the multiplex PCR reads with MiXCR anew, one entry per CDR3 protein. The sample records hundreds of thousands of distinct CDR3 sequences, under 20% being singletons. This same sample was also taken into another study, of T cells in Graves' hyperthyroidism and ophthalmopathy.

Sequences were derived from peripheral blood mononuclear cells (PBMCs), sampled at new diagnosis, from a patient treated with antithyroid drugs. These receptors all come from a woman aged 30 to 39 with Graves disease.

At least ten counts were recorded for this clonotype. The chain employs TRBV19 and TRBJ1-5; the match to TRBD1 covers 7 bases. Per the germline V gene, CDR1 is LNHDA and CDR2 is SQIVND (reference sequence). The CDR3 is 14 residues long. After removal of 8 bases from V and 4 bases from J, the junction contained 8 bases not matched to a gene. The CDR3 protein is CASDRQGGNQPQHF. CDR3 DNA: TGTGCCAGTGACCGCCAGGGGGGTAATCAGCCCCAGCATTTT.

This clonotype has at least ten counts. This chain joins TRBV7-9 and TRBJ2-5; no clear D. Trimming cost V 6 bases and J 5 bases, with 10 bases left between them. This CDR3 has 12 amino acids. Germline CDR1 and CDR2: SEHNR and FQNEAQ (reference sequence). CDR3 region: CASSHGLETQYF. DNA for the CDR3: TGTGCCAGCAGTCACGGTCTGGAGACCCAGTACTTC.

In regard to this clonotype: A much larger clonotype is one base distant, so this may be a read error. V usage is TRBV11-2 and J usage is TRBJ1-5; D ambiguous. Looked up from germline, CDR1 is SGHAT and CDR2 is FQNNGV. The CDR3 length is 16 residues. The CDR3 is CASSLGGTIGNQRQHF. CDR3 bases: TGTGCCAGCAGCTTAGGAGGAACTATTGGAAATCAGCGCCAGCATTTT.

The chain carries TRBV19 and TRBJ2-6; no clear D. V was pared by 3 bases and J by 0 bases, with 9 bases between. The CDR3 extends over 16 amino acids. CDR1 and CDR2 (germline): LNHDA, SQIVND (reference sequence). Here the CDR3 reads CASSIDTASGANVLTF. In nucleotides, the CDR3 is TGTGCCAGTAGTATTGACACCGCCTCTGGGGCCAACGTCCTGACTTTC.